The clone carrying this T cell receptor (beta chain) showed up many times. Its specificity is unknown. V lost 0 bases to trimming and J lost 0 bases, with 14 bases between them. The CDR3 has 17 amino acids. Germline lookup yields CDR1 SNHLY and CDR2 FYNNEI. The protocol attached unique molecular identifiers to individual cDNA molecules. TCRdb recomputed calls from the 5' RACE reads with MiXCR, one row per CDR3 protein. This sample has 55,000 or so distinct CDR3 sequences; under 15% occur once, and the top ten carry 1.1% to 1.5%. This sample was included in a study of early T cells in non-severe SARS-CoV-2 infection. On the study more broadly: Sequencing of bulk RNA from unsorted whole blood was done, without chain pairing. The study, taken as a whole, reports: Database matching using VDJdb favored anti-spike CD8 responses, with private and CD4 specificities left missing.

Sequenced input: whole blood. This TCR was sampled from an adult who was a healthcare worker with PCR-confirmed SARS-CoV-2 infection or an uninfected control (not recorded which). The chain carries TRBV2 and TRBJ1-1; D unresolved. The DNA of the CDR3 is TGTGCCAGCAGTGAAGCTTTGAATATCGCAGTGAACACTGAAGCTTTCTTT. Translation gives CASSEALNIAVNTEAFF.